This TCR beta chain emerged from a study of blood T cell repertoires in COVID-19. At the level of the study: Sources were T cells, B-cell-depleted T cells, or PBMCs; the material itself was cDNA or gDNA.

This table comes from immunoSEQ multiplex PCR, and its TCRdb copy is limited to in-frame clones, with some not included. The sample shows about 250,000 clones, around 86% of them seen only once. The CDR3 consists of 19 residues. CDR1 MNHEY and CDR2 SMNVEV come from the germline V gene (reference sequence). Losses at the gene ends were 3 bases for V and 1 base for J; bases not matched to a gene: 9. This study enrolled people aged 18 to 89 from about 24 US geographic areas. Sequencing input: PBMCs or T cells enriched from blood (not recorded which). The rearrangement joins TRBV27 to TRBJ2-3; TRBD2 agrees at 14 bases. The clonotype originates from a man aged 18 to 30 who had recovered from COVID-19. Here the CDR3 reads CASSFIGLAGGDGTDTQYF. In DNA form, the CDR3 reads TGTGCCAGCAGTTTCATTGGACTAGCGGGAGGAGATGGCACAGATACGCAGTATTTT.